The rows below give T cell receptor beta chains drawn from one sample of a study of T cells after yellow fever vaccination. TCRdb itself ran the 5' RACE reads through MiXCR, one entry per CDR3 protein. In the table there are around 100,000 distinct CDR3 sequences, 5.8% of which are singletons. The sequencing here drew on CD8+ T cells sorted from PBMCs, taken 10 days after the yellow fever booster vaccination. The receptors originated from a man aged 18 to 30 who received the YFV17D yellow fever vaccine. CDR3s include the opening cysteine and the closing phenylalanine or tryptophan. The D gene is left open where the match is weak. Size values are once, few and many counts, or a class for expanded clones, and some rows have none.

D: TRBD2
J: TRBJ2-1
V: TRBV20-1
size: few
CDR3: CRPRLAGYNEQFF
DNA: TGCAGACCGCGACTAGCGGGGTACAATGAGCAGTTCTTC

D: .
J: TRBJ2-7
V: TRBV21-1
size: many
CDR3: CASSKSVSKHRLYEQYF
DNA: TGTGCCAGCAGCAAATCCGTCAGTAAGCATAGGCTCTACGAGCAGTACTTC

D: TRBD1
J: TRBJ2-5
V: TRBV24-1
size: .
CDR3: CATSDSMTGEEETQYF
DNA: TGTGCCACCAGTGATTCGATGACAGGGGAGGAGGAGACCCAGTACTTC

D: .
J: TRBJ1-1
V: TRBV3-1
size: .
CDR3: CASSRGSFEAFF
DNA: TGTGCCAGCAGCCGTGGTTCCTTTGAAGCTTTCTTT

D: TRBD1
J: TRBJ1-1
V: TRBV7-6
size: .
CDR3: CASSTGGFEAFF
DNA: TGTGCCAGCAGTACAGGGGGATTTGAAGCTTTCTTT

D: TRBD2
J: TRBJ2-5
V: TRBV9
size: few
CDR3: CASSVGTSGYQETQYF
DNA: TGTGCCAGCAGCGTCGGGACTAGCGGGTACCAAGAGACCCAGTACTTC

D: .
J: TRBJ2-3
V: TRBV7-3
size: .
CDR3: CASSLIGAATDTQYF
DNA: TGTGCCAGCAGCTTAATTGGGGCCGCCACAGATACGCAGTATTTT

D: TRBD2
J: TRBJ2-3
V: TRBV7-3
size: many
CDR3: CASSLRGGYLTDTQYF
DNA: TGTGCCAGCAGCCTCCGGGGGGGGTATTTGACAGATACGCAGTATTTT

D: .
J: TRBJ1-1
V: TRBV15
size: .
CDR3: CATSRDRGAAEAFF
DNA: TGTGCCACCAGCAGAGATCGGGGGGCCGCTGAAGCTTTCTTT

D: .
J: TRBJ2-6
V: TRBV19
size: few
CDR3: CASSNWERSSGANVLTF
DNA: TGTGCCAGTAGTAATTGGGAGCGGAGCTCTGGGGCCAACGTCCTGACTTTC

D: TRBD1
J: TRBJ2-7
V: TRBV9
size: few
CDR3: CASSAGTGLSEQYF
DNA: TGTGCCAGCAGCGCCGGGACAGGGCTCTCCGAGCAGTACTTC

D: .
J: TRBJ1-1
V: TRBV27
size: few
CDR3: CASSLGWESGTEAFF
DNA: TGTGCCAGCAGTTTAGGATGGGAGTCGGGCACTGAAGCTTTCTTT

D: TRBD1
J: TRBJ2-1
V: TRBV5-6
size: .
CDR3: CASSFGTGGEEQFF
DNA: TGTGCCAGCAGCTTCGGGACAGGGGGGGAAGAGCAGTTCTTC

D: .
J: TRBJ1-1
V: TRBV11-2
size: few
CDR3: CASSLDEWAGVAFF
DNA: TGTGCCAGCAGCTTAGATGAATGGGCAGGAGTAGCTTTCTTT

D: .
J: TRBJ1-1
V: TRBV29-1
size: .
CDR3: CSVERGRRNTEAFF
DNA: TGCAGCGTTGAACGTGGACGACGGAACACTGAAGCTTTCTTT

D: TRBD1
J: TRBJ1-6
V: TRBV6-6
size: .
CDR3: CASSYSTGDGSPLHF
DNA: TGTGCCAGCAGTTACTCGACAGGGGATGGTTCACCCCTCCACTTT

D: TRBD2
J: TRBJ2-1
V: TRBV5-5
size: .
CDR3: CASSFLAGKGEQFF
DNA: TGTGCCAGCAGCTTCCTAGCGGGGAAGGGTGAGCAGTTCTTC

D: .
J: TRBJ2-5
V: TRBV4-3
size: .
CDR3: CASSQGDNEGTQYF
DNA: TGCGCCAGCAGCCAAGGCGACAACGAGGGGACCCAGTACTTC

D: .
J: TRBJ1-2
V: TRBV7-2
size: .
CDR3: CASSLASDSYGYTF
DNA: TGTGCCAGCAGCTTAGCTTCTGACTCCTATGGCTACACCTTC

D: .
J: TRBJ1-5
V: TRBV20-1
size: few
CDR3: CSARVGVLGNQPQHF
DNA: TGCAGTGCTAGAGTAGGGGTCCTCGGCAATCAGCCCCAGCATTTT

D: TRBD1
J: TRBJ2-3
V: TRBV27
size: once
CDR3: CASSLFPRGTVSTDTQYF
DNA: TGTGCCAGCAGTTTGTTTCCTAGGGGGACAGTTAGCACAGATACGCAGTATTTT

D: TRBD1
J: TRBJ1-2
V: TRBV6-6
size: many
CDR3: CASGRDRGRFYYGYTF
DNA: TGTGCCAGCGGCCGGGACAGGGGGCGCTTCTACTATGGCTACACCTTC

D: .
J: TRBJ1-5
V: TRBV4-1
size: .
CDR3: CASSQLDRDNQPQHF
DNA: TGCGCCAGCAGCCAACTGGACAGAGACAATCAGCCCCAGCATTTT

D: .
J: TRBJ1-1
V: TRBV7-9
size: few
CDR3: CASSFIQEAFF
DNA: TGTGCCAGCAGCTTCATCCAAGAAGCTTTCTTT

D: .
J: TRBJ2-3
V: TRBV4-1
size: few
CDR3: CASSQGGYGGPATDTQYF
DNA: TGCGCCAGCAGCCAAGGGGGGTATGGGGGCCCCGCCACAGATACGCAGTATTTT

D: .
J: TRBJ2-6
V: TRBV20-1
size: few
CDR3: CSAKFRSGANVLTF
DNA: TGCAGTGCTAAGTTCCGCTCTGGGGCCAACGTCCTGACTTTC

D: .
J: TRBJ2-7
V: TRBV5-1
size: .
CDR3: CASSPTDGGQYF
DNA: TGCGCCAGCAGCCCGACGGACGGCGGGCAGTACTTC

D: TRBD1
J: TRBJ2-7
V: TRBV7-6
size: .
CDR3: CASSEYRDRLYEQYF
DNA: TGTGCCAGCAGTGAATACCGGGACAGGCTCTACGAGCAGTACTTC

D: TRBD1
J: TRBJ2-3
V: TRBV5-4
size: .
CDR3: CASSLGAGGADTQYF
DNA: TGTGCCAGCAGCTTAGGGGCAGGGGGCGCAGATACGCAGTATTTT

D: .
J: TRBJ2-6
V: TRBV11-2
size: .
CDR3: CASTYRGTGANVLTF
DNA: TGTGCCAGCACCTATAGGGGGACCGGGGCCAACGTCCTGACTTTC

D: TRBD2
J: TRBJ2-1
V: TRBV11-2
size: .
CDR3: CASSLSGFSSYNEQFF
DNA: TGTGCCAGCAGCCTTAGCGGGTTCAGCTCCTACAATGAGCAGTTCTTC

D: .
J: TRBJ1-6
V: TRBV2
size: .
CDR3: CASRGRTDYNSPLHF
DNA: TGTGCCAGCAGGGGAAGGACAGACTATAATTCACCCCTCCACTTT

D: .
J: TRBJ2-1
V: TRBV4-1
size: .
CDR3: CASSQDGGDNEQFF
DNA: TGCGCCAGCAGCCAAGATGGCGGGGACAATGAGCAGTTCTTC

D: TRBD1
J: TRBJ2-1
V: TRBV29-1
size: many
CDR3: CSVEDFSTGQGVHEQFF
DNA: TGCAGCGTTGAAGATTTCTCCACGGGACAGGGAGTCCATGAGCAGTTCTTC

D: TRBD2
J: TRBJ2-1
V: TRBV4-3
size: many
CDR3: CASSQLNGGNEQFF
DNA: TGCGCCAGCAGCCAACTTAACGGGGGGAATGAGCAGTTCTTC

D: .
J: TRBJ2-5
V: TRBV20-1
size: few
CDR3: CSASSVGEETQYF
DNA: TGCAGTGCTAGTTCGGTGGGGGAAGAGACCCAGTACTTC

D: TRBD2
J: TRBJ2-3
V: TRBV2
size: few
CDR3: CASSDEAGGLDTQYF
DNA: TGTGCCAGCAGTGATGAAGCGGGGGGCCTAGATACGCAGTATTTT

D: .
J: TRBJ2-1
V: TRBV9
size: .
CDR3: CASSLRTWNEQFF
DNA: TGTGCCAGCAGCTTAAGAACCTGGAATGAGCAGTTCTTC

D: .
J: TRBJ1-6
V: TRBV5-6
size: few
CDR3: CASSHQGSPLHF
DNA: TGTGCCAGCAGCCACCAAGGTTCACCCCTCCACTTT

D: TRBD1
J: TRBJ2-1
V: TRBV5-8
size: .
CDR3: CASSPQGALEQFF
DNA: TGTGCCAGCAGCCCACAGGGGGCGTTGGAGCAGTTCTTC